This T cell receptor beta chain is from a study of cytomegalovirus exposure and HLA in healthy donors. Comment on this clone: Its cognate antigen is unknown.

Germline assignment: CDR1 GTSNPN and CDR2 SVGIG (reference sequence). The CDR3 has 12 amino acids. Between the trimmed V and J ends, which lost 0 bases and 5 bases, there was a span of 8 bases. With 60 Vbeta and 13 Jbeta primers, the PCR was carried out. Repertoires were generated with immunoSEQ multiplex PCR, while TCRdb's copy carries only in-frame clones and drops some. The sample includes 150,000 to 200,000 clones, about four fifths seen only once; the top ten take 1.5% to 2%. Study outcomes and limitations: Cytomegalovirus association was listed for 164 TCR beta chains. In a later analysis, V- and J-gene trimming of beta chains associated with a DCLRE1C missense variant, replicated independently.

The chain combines TRBV30 with TRBJ2-7; D not certain. The sequence derives from a woman aged 25 to 45 in good health and CMV-seronegative. The specimen sequenced was PBMCs. CDR3 sequence reads: CAWSVLENEQYF. The CDR3, as DNA: TGTGCCTGGAGTGTACTCGAGAACGAGCAGTACTTC. Filled out from reference TRBV30 and TRBJ2-7, the complete variable domain reads SQTIHQWPATLVQPVGSPLSLECTVEGTSNPNLYWYRQAAGRGLQLLFYSVGIGQISSEVPQNLSASRPQDRQFILSSKKLLLSDSGFYLCAWSVLENEQYFGPGTRLTVT.